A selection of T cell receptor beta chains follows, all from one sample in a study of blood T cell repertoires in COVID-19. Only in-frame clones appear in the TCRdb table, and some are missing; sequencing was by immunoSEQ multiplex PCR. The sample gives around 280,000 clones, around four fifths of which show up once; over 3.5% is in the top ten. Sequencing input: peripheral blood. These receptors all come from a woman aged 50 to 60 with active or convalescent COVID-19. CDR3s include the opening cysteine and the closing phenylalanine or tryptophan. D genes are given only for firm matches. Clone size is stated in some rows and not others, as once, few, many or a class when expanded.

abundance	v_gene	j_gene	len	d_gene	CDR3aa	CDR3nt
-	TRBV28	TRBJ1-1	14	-	CASRSLEGSAEAFF	TGTGCCAGCAGATCCCTCGAGGGTTCAGCTGAAGCTTTCTTT
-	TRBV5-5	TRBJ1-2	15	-	CASSWVILTGYGYTF	TGTGCCAGCAGCTGGGTTATCCTAACGGGCTATGGCTACACCTTC
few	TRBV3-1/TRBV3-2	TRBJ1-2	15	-	CASSQGVQGNYGYTF	TGTGCCAGCAGCCAAGGGGTTCAGGGGAACTATGGCTACACCTTC
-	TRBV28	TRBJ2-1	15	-	CASSSLPPLVNEQFF	TGTGCCAGCAGTTCTCTACCTCCACTAGTCAATGAGCAGTTCTTC
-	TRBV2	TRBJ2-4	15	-	CASTLGGQRSNIQYF	TGTGCCAGCACCCTTGGAGGGCAGAGGTCGAACATTCAGTACTTC
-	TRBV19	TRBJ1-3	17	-	CASSILGTQGSGNTIYF	TGTGCCAGTAGTATCTTAGGGACTCAAGGCTCTGGAAACACCATATATTTT
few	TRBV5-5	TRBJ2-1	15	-	CASSLGPGLYNEQFF	TGTGCCAGCAGCTTGGGCCCCGGACTATACAATGAGCAGTTCTTC
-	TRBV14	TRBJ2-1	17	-	CASSQYPGGVGYNEQFF	TGTGCCAGCAGCCAGTATCCAGGCGGGGTCGGCTACAATGAGCAGTTCTTC
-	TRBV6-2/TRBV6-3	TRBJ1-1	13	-	CASSPYTYTEAFF	TGTGCCAGCAGTCCATACACCTACACTGAAGCTTTCTTT
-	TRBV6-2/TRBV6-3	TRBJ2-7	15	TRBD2	CASSYTGTSEYEQYF	TGTGCCAGCAGTTACACGGGGACTAGCGAGTACGAGCAGTACTTC
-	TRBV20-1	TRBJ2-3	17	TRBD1	CSASRQGITASTDTQYF	TGCAGTGCTAGTCGACAGGGGATAACCGCTAGCACAGATACGCAGTATTTT
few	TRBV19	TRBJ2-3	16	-	CASSTGLPSDGDTQYF	TGTGCCAGTAGTACGGGACTCCCAAGCGACGGAGATACGCAGTATTTT
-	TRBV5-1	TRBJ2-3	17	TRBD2	CASSLSPGLAGIDTQYF	TGCGCCAGCAGCTTGTCTCCGGGACTAGCGGGAATAGATACGCAGTATTTT
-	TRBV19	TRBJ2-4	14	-	CASSIARTGNIQYF	TGTGCCAGTAGTATAGCGAGAACGGGGAACATTCAGTACTTC
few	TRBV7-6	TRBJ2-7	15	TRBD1	CASSPWGTGAYEQYF	TGTGCCAGCAGTCCCTGGGGGACAGGGGCCTACGAGCAGTACTTC
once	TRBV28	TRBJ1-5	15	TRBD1	CASRRPDRFNQPQHF	TGTGCCAGCAGACGGCCGGACAGGTTCAATCAGCCCCAGCATTTT
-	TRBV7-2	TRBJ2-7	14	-	CASSHSLSSPTSYF	TGTGCCAGCAGCCACTCACTTAGCTCCCCCACTAGCTACTTC
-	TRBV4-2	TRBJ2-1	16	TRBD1	CASSQDYRQGVNEQFF	TGTGCCAGCAGCCAAGATTATAGACAGGGGGTCAATGAGCAGTTCTTC
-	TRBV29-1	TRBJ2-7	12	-	CSAEASDYEQYF	TGCAGCGCTGAGGCCAGCGACTACGAGCAGTACTTC
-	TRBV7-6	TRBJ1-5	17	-	CASSPGGGWDLNQPQHF	TGTGCCAGCAGCCCTGGGGGGGGCTGGGACCTAAATCAGCCCCAGCATTTT
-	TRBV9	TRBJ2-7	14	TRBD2	CASSPGGGSYEQYF	TGTGCCAGCAGCCCTGGCGGGGGTTCCTACGAGCAGTACTTC
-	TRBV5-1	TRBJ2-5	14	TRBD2	CASTTGLAEETQYF	TGCGCCAGCACCACGGGACTAGCGGAAGAGACCCAGTACTTC